Below are 18 T cell receptor beta chains sequenced from a single sample in a study of T cell clonality in common variable immunodeficiency. TCRdb keeps only in-frame clones here, not all; method: immunoSEQ multiplex PCR. The sample counts under 45,000 clones, none seen once; the ten largest own approximately 9.4%. The sample was peripheral blood mononuclear cells. Source of these receptors: a person between 18 and 75 years old in good health.

Ten or more counts support this clone. The read ends 3 residues early relative to the CDR3; the germline J gene fills the gap. The chain combines TRBV4-1 with TRBJ2-7; D is perhaps TRBD2 (6 bases). The CDR3 has 14 amino acids. V lost 4 bases, J lost 3 bases, and 13 bases lay in between. Germline lookup yields CDR1 MGHRA and CDR2 YSYEKL. CDR3 bases read: TGCGCCAGCAGCCCTGGCGCGGGACTCTACGAG. It specifies CASSPGAGLYE. From start to end, the CDR3 is CASSPGAGLYEQYF.

The table lists this clone with many counts. The read finishes 3 residues shy of the CDR3 end, and the germline J gene is used to complete it. The V and J genes are TRBV5-1 and TRBJ2-5; TRBD2 might be the D (5 bases). The CDR3 has 16 residues. The V end lost 4 bases, the J end lost 4 bases, and 20 bases lay between the germline ends. Germline CDR1 SGHRS, CDR2 YFSETQ. The sequenced CDR3 bases are TGCGCCAGCAGCCGCTCAGGTCGAATAGGAGGAGAGACC. It yields the protein CASSRSGRIGGET. The full CDR3 protein reads CASSRSGRIGGETQYF.

This clone appeared many times. The DNA read from the CDR3 is TGTGCCAGCAGTTTATCGGCAGCGTATAACTATGGC. Its protein product is CASSLSAAYNYG. The whole CDR3 reads CASSLSAAYNYGYTF. This chain links TRBV28 with TRBJ1-2; no firm D call. Sequencing ends 3 residues short of the CDR3 end; the germline J gene provides the rest. This CDR3 has 15 amino acids. Germline CDR1 is MDHEN and CDR2 is SYDVKM. Trimming cost V 1 base and J 1 base, with 10 bases left between them.

Regarding this clone: The read finishes 3 residues shy of the CDR3 end, and the germline J gene is used to complete it. The chain combines TRBV19 with TRBJ1-4; D possibly corresponds to TRBD1 (6 bases). There are 17 residues in the CDR3. The germline CDR1 and CDR2 sequences are LNHDA and SQIVND (reference sequence). Trimming pared 7 bases from V and 5 bases from J, leaving 23 bases between. CDR3 amino acids: CASTLYSGGGRNEKLFF. The covered CDR3 bases are TGTGCCAGTACCCTATACTCGGGGGGCGGGAGAAATGAAAAA.

In its sample, this clone was seen a few times. Just one base apart from a much larger clone, this may be a read error. The read finishes 3 residues shy of the CDR3 end, and the germline J gene is used to complete it. The chain has TRBV19 and TRBJ2-5; D is possibly TRBD1 (6 bases). This CDR3 region has 13 residues. Germline V gene data show CDR1 as LNHDA and CDR2 as SQIVND (reference sequence). The CDR3 protein is CSSSKGHSETQYF. Incomplete CDR3 DNA: TGTTCCAGTAGTAAGGGACACTCAGAGACC.

This clone occurred many times. The CDR3 end is not reached by the read, which stops 3 residues before it; the germline J gene fills it in. The V and J genes are TRBV7-9 and TRBJ1-4; no clear D. V was shortened by 4 bases and J by 4 bases, with 10 bases between the two germline ends. The CDR3 covers 14 residues. Germline CDR1 SEHNR, CDR2 FQNEAQ (reference sequence). The CDR3 here is CASSSYSYNEKLFF. The covered CDR3 bases are TGTGCCAGCAGCTCCTACAGTTATAATGAAAAA.

At least ten counts were recorded for this clone. The sequence runs out 3 residues before the end of the CDR3; the remainder is reconstructed from the germline J gene. The rearrangement uses TRBV7-3 and TRBJ2-1, with D maybe TRBD1 (5 bases). The germline V gene has CDR1 SGHTA and CDR2 FQGTGA. The CDR3 totals 13 residues. The V end was cut by 6 bases, the J end by 9 bases, with 15 bases between. The sequenced part of the CDR3 DNA is TGTGCCAGCAGTCGGATGTCCAGGGCTGAG. It encodes CASSRMSRAE. The CDR3 as a whole reads CASSRMSRAEQFF.

Only a few counts were recorded for this clone. The read stops 3 residues short of the end of the CDR3; the missing end is completed from the germline J gene. The J gene is TRBJ2-1, the V gene TRBV5-1, with 14 positions matching TRBD2. Germline V lookup: CDR1 SGHRS, CDR2 YFSETQ. Trimming at V came to 4 bases and at J to 9 bases, leaving 9 bases not matched to a gene. The CDR3 length is 16 residues. The DNA read from the CDR3 is TGCGCCAGCAGCGATAGGGGGACTAGCGGGAGTATTGAG. Protein: CASSDRGTSGSIE. The complete CDR3 sequence is CASSDRGTSGSIEQFF.

This clone showed up many times. The read falls 3 residues short of the CDR3 end, and the missing part is taken from the germline J gene. The J gene is TRBJ2-1, the V gene TRBV6-2 or TRBV6-3; 8 bases are a match to TRBD2. The CDR3 is made up of 16 amino acids. With 0 bases clipped from V and 4 bases from J, the junction kept 5 bases outside the gene matches. Germline lookup yields CDR1 MNHEY and CDR2 SVGEGT. The CDR3: CASSYSPRGGYNEQFF. Incomplete CDR3 DNA: TGTGCCAGCAGTTACTCCCCTCGGGGGGGTTACAATGAG.

This clone showed up many times. The sequenced fragment ends 3 residues before the CDR3 boundary, so the rest is inferred from the germline J gene. The chain employs TRBV2 and TRBJ2-1, with 14 bases lining up with TRBD2. The V gene's germline CDR1 is SNHLY and CDR2 FYNNEI. Trimming took 4 bases from V and 7 from J; bases not matched to a gene: 12. The CDR3 contains 18 residues. CDR3 bases read: TGTGCCAGCAGTGTCCGACGAGGACTAGCGGGAGGTGGGAATGAG. Residues: CASSVRRGLAGGGNE. The whole CDR3 protein reads CASSVRRGLAGGGNEQFF.

This clone has a count of ten or more. The read terminates 3 residues ahead of where the CDR3 ends, so the germline J gene completes it. The chain uses TRBV4-2 and TRBJ1-1; D might be TRBD1 (5 bases). CDR1 is LGHNA and CDR2 is YNFKEQ in the germline V gene. V dropped 5 bases and J dropped 0 bases, with 13 bases sitting between them. The CDR3 length is 15 residues. CDR3 protein: CASSVEGQVNTEAFF. The sequenced CDR3 bases are TGTGCCAGCAGCGTAGAGGGGCAGGTGAACACTGAA.

This clone was seen repeatedly, ten times or more. The sequence runs out 3 residues before the end of the CDR3; the remainder is reconstructed from the germline J gene. The chain recombines TRBV7-2 with TRBJ2-5; TRBD2 matches at 8 bases. Germline CDR1 is SGHTA and CDR2 is FQGNSA. The CDR3 is 14 residues long. V dropped 2 bases and J dropped 2; count of bases not matched to a gene: 1. CDR3 amino acids: CASSLTSGQETQYF. CDR3 DNA (partial): TGTGCCAGCAGCTTAACTAGCGGTCAAGAGACC. The full variable domain, with the rest looked up from reference TRBV7-2 and TRBJ2-5, is GAGVSQSPSNKVTEKGKDVELRCDPISGHTALYWYRQSLGQGLEFLIYFQGNSAPDKSGLPSDRFSAERTGGSVSTLTIQRTQQEDSAVYLCASSLTSGQETQYFGPGTRLLVL.

This clone was recorded many times. The read finishes 3 residues shy of the CDR3 end, and the germline J gene is used to complete it. The V and J genes are TRBV9 and TRBJ1-2; D is perhaps TRBD1 (5 bases). Trimming took off 1 base at V and 5 bases at J, with 9 bases between the two ends. The CDR3 spans 13 residues. The germline V gene encodes CDR1 SGDLS and CDR2 YYNGEE. Partial CDR3 DNA: TGTGCCAGCAGCGTAAGGCAGGGTTATGGC. It specifies CASSVRQGYG. The full-length CDR3 reads as CASSVRQGYGYTF.

This clone was counted at least ten times. Read coverage stops 3 residues before the CDR3 terminus; the germline J gene supplies the remainder. V usage is TRBV12-3 or TRBV12-4 and J usage is TRBJ2-1; perhaps TRBD2 as D (6 bases). The ends were cut back, 6 bases at V and 8 bases at J, with 17 bases in the middle. This CDR3 contains 14 residues. The CDR3 loop is CASSLQGGAYEQFF. The covered CDR3 bases are TGTGCCAGCAGCCTTCAGGGCGGGGCCTATGAG.

This clone was found many times. The read comes to an end 3 residues before the CDR3 does, leaving the germline J gene to fill in the end. The sample holds other DNA sequences that translate to the same CDR3. The chain carries TRBV5-1 and TRBJ1-3; D possibly corresponds to TRBD1 (6 bases). Germline CDR1 reads SGHRS; CDR2 reads YFSETQ. V was trimmed by 3 bases and J by 7 bases, leaving 29 bases between them. CDR3 length: 19 residues. The sequenced CDR3 bases are TGCGCCAGCAGCTCAGGAGGCGAGGCAGGGGATGATTTGTGGAACACC. Amino acid sequence: CASSSGGEAGDDLWNT. The entire CDR3 reads CASSSGGEAGDDLWNTIYF.

This clone was detected ten times or more. The CDR3 extends 3 residues past the end of the read, so its final part is completed from the germline J gene. The V gene is TRBV2, the J gene TRBJ2-5, with D possibly matching TRBD2 (6 bases). This CDR3 contains 15 residues. V was trimmed by 6 bases and J by 5 bases, leaving 19 bases between them. CDR1 and CDR2 (germline): SNHLY, FYNNEI. The sequenced part of the CDR3 DNA is TGTGCCAGCAGCCCGGTTAATCTGGCGGGGGAGACC. The encoded protein is CASSPVNLAGET. The CDR3 in its entirety is CASSPVNLAGETQYF.

This clone was found a few times. Mismatch with germline at one junction end may stem from a read error. The CDR3 end lies 3 residues beyond the end of the read and is filled in from the germline J gene. This sample includes further DNA sequences coding for the same CDR3. The chain employs TRBV6-1 and TRBJ1-2; tentatively, D is TRBD1 (5 bases). Germline CDR1 MNHNS, CDR2 SASEGT. The CDR3 is 13 residues long. CDR3 residues: CASSGKRDYGYTF. The CDR3 DNA, read in part, is TGTGCCAGCAGTGGGAAGAGGGACTATGGT.

This clone was picked up many times. The missing CDR3 end, 3 residues past where the read stops, is filled in from the germline J gene. The chain joins TRBV5-1 to TRBJ2-3; D is undetermined. This CDR3 contains 14 residues. From germline, CDR1 is SGHRS and CDR2 YFSETQ. V was cut by 6 bases and J by 4 bases, with 15 bases left in between. The CDR3 sequence: CASNSEYRADTQYF. CDR3 bases read: TGCGCCAGCAACTCCGAGTATAGGGCAGATACG.